This T cell receptor (beta chain) came from a study of T cells in Graves' hyperthyroidism and ophthalmopathy. Only a few counts were recorded for this clonotype. Stable disease denoted Graves' hyperthyroidism without ophthalmopathy progression within 18 months. Amplified regions were TCR beta CDR3 sequences from RNA transcripts. HTBI primers were the set used in a first-round RT-PCR of the TCR CDR3. One entry per CDR3 protein, called by TCRdb with MiXCR from the multiplex PCR reads. The sample yields approximately 370,000 distinct CDR3 sequences, about 15% seen once. The specimen was blood. The sequence derives from a woman aged 30 to 39 with Graves' hyperthyroidism.

Here the CDR3 DNA reads TGTGCCAGCACCATAAACAGGGGCGAAAAACTGTTTTTT. Translating it yields CASTINRGEKLFF. The chain couples TRBV28 to TRBJ1-4, with 7 nucleotides matching TRBD1. This CDR3 region has 13 residues. Germline V gene sequence: CDR1 MDHEN, CDR2 SYDVKM. V was pared by 7 bases and J by 8 bases, with 7 bases of the junction left unmatched.